The entry below describes one T cell receptor (beta chain). The data were obtained in a study of cytomegalovirus exposure and HLA in healthy donors. The PCR contained 60 Vbeta and 13 Jbeta primers. Sequencing used immunoSEQ multiplex PCR; TCRdb keeps in-frame clones, though not all of them. In all, the sample yields about 190,000 clones. The CDR3 sequence is 11 residues long. The ends were cut back, 0 bases at V and 6 bases at J, with 5 bases in the middle. Germline CDR1 is GTSNPN and CDR2 is SVGIG (reference sequence). This chain connects TRBV30 to TRBJ1-2; no reliable D call. This sequence was found in a man aged 25-40 years in good health and CMV-seronegative. The sample consisted of PBMCs. The CDR3 here is CAWSVLDGYTF. As DNA, the CDR3 is TGTGCCTGGAGTGTACTAGATGGCTACACCTTC.